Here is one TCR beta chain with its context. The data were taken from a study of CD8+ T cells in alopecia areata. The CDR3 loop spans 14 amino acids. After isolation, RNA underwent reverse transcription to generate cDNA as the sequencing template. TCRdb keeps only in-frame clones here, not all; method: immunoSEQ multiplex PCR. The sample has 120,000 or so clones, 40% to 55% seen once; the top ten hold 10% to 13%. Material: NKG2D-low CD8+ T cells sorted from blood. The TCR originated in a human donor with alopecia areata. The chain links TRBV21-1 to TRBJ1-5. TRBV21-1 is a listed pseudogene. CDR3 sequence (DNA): TGTGCCAGCTCCGGCGGGGGAGGCGAGCAGCCCCAGCATTTT. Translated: CASSGGGGEQPQHF.